The 21 T cell receptor beta chains given below trace back to one sample, sequenced in a study of vaccination and CD4 T cells after COVID-19. Treatment defined: roughly nine-day PBMC culture with coronavirus spike peptide pools or control peptides (ViraFEST assay). Their antigens are not known. Scientists ran DNA taken from cultured CD4+ T cells through the Oncomine TCR Beta short-read assay for sequencing. Using its own MiXCR run on the PCR reads, TCRdb lists one record per CDR3 protein. The data contain approximately 21,000 distinct CDR3 sequences, roughly 67% of them singletons. The sequencing input was CD4+ T cells from blood, cultured in vitro. The source of these receptors is a human donor who had recovered from COVID-19.

The chain couples TRBV12-2 to TRBJ1-2; the table's D call, TRBD1, has no DNA check behind it. TRBV12-2 is labeled a pseudogene. The CDR3 length is 17 residues. CDR3 amino acids: CASRLDRRGEYKYGYTF. CDR3 coding DNA: TGTGCAAGTCGCTTAGACCGGCGGGGGGAGTATAAGTATGGCTACACCTTC.

V usage is TRBV21-1 and J usage is TRBJ1-2; the DNA was not used to check the table's D call, TRBD1. TRBV21-1 is a pseudogene segment. CDR3 length: 14 amino acids. The CDR3 reads CASPTGGQNYGYTF. CDR3 coding DNA: TGTGCCAGCCCTACCGGGGGGCAAAACTATGGCTACACCTTC.

The V gene is TRBV7-2, the J gene TRBJ2-5; D is uncertain. Between the trimmed V and J ends, which lost 0 bases and 4 bases, there was a span of 9 bases. The CDR3 is 14 residues long. The germline gives CDR1 SGHTA, CDR2 FQGNSA. The CDR3 DNA sequence: TGTGCCAGCAGCTTAGCGGGGATTTTAGAGACCCAGTACTTC. Amino acid sequence: CASSLAGILETQYF. The full variable domain, in which reference TRBV7-2 and TRBJ2-5 provide the parts outside the CDR3, is GAGVSQSPSNKVTEKGKDVELRCDPISGHTALYWYRQSLGQGLEFLIYFQGNSAPDKSGLPSDRFSAERTGGSVSTLTIQRTQQEDSAVYLCASSLAGILETQYFGPGTRLLVL.

This sequence joins TRBV2 and TRBJ2-2, with unresolved D. Trimming removed 5 bases from V and 12 bases from J, with 7 bases in between. Germline V gives CDR1 SNHLY, CDR2 FYNNEI. This CDR3 spans 10 amino acids. CDR3 sequence: CASSTRQLFF. The CDR3 DNA follows: TGTGCCAGCAGTACCCGGCAGCTGTTTTTT.

The chain joins TRBV27 to TRBJ1-3; D possibly corresponds to TRBD1 (5 bases). CDR1 and CDR2 (germline): MNHEY, SMNVEV (reference sequence). V was trimmed by 6 bases and J by 2 bases, leaving 17 bases between them. This CDR3 has 16 amino acids. This chain's CDR3 is CASRPSGGGTGNTIYF. CDR3 sequence (DNA): TGTGCCAGCAGGCCGTCGGGCGGGGGAACTGGAAACACCATATATTTT.

The chain is built from TRBV6-2 or TRBV6-3 and TRBJ2-1; the D gene is possibly TRBD1 (6 bases). Germline lookup yields CDR1 MNHEY and CDR2 SVGEGT. The CDR3 length is 14 residues. V was trimmed by 6 bases and J by 8 bases, leaving 17 bases between them. As DNA, the CDR3 is TGTGCCAGCAGCCACAGGGTGGGTGGGGATGAGCAGTTCTTC. Translation gives CASSHRVGGDEQFF.

The sample holds a few counts of this clonotype. This chain uses TRBV6-1 with TRBJ1-5, with no clear D. The CDR3 contains 15 residues. The V gene lost 6 bases and the J gene lost 0 bases, with 12 bases spanning the gap. Per germline, CDR1 MNHNS and CDR2 SASEGT. As DNA, the CDR3 is TGTGCCAGCAGCACCAGTCGTTATAGCAATCAGCCCCAGCATTTT. Translating it yields CASSTSRYSNQPQHF.

This clonotype was observed a few times. The CDR3 DNA sequence: TGTGCCAGCAGTTTATACCCGCTGGGTAGCGGGAGGTCAAATGAGCAGTTCTTC. It codes for CASSLYPLGSGRSNEQFF. The genes are TRBV27 and TRBJ2-1; 10 bases agree with TRBD2. V lost 1 base, J lost 7 bases, and 13 bases stayed unmatched. The CDR3 contains 18 residues. Germline CDR1 is MNHEY and CDR2 is SMNVEV (reference sequence).

The chain is built from TRBV20-1 and TRBJ2-7; a weak D match, TRBD1 (5 bases). The CDR3 is made up of 11 amino acids. Trimming removed 1 base at V and 10 bases at J, with 11 bases between. The germline V gene encodes CDR1 DFQATT and CDR2 SNEGSKA (reference sequence). The CDR3: CSARGQGGQYF. For the CDR3, the DNA is TGCAGTGCTAGAGGTCAGGGTGGTCAGTACTTC.

Only a few counts were recorded for this clonotype. This chain links TRBV6-2 or TRBV6-3 with TRBJ1-5, with D perhaps TRBD1 (5 bases). The V end lost 5 bases, the J end lost 9 bases, and 20 bases lay between the germline ends. This CDR3 region has 15 residues. Per the germline V gene, CDR1 is MNHEY and CDR2 is SVGEGT. The DNA for the CDR3 is TGTGCCAGCAGTAGATCCAGGAGCGGGGGGGGGCCCCAGCATTTT. It is translated as CASSRSRSGGGPQHF.

The rearrangement links TRBV6-1 to TRBJ1-6, with D perhaps matching TRBD1 (6 bases). CDR1 and CDR2 from the germline V gene are MNHNS and SASEGT. V lost 6 bases and J lost 10, with 16 bases in between. The CDR3 loop spans 14 amino acids. For the CDR3, the DNA is TGTGCCAGCAGGAGCCGGGGGGCTCCATCACCCCTCCACTTT. Its protein is CASRSRGAPSPLHF.

This clonotype occurred once. J is TRBJ2-3 and V is TRBV19; 10 nucleotides match TRBD1. With 6 bases clipped from V and 3 bases from J, the junction kept 3 bases outside the gene matches. Germline V gene data show CDR1 as LNHDA and CDR2 as SQIVND (reference sequence). The CDR3 extends over 14 amino acids. The CDR3: CASRRDRGTDTQYF. The DNA of the CDR3 is TGTGCCAGTAGACGGGACAGGGGTACAGATACGCAGTATTTT.

J is TRBJ1-2 and V is TRBV10-2; the match to TRBD1 covers 7 bases. The germline CDR1 and CDR2 sequences are WSHSY and SAAADI. CDR3 size: 13 residues. Trimming removed 5 bases from V and 7 bases from J; junction bases left unmatched: 7. The DNA of the CDR3 is TGCGCCAGCAGTCACCAGGGGGTAGGTGGCTACACCTTC. It codes for CASSHQGVGGYTF.

This clonotype has more than one count but fewer than ten. CDR3 loop: CASTGQGNYEQYF. The DNA for the CDR3 is TGTGCCAGTACCGGACAGGGTAACTACGAGCAGTACTTC. V usage is TRBV19 and J usage is TRBJ2-7; 8 nucleotides line up with TRBD1. The CDR3 spans 13 residues. Trimming at V came to 7 bases and at J to 3 bases, leaving 5 bases not matched to a gene. CDR1 is LNHDA and CDR2 is SQIVND in the germline V gene (reference sequence).

This clonotype has just a few counts. V usage is TRBV20-1 and J usage is TRBJ2-5; a weak D match, TRBD2 (5 bases). CDR3 length: 14 residues. V lost 0 bases to trimming and J lost 8 bases, with 16 bases between them. CDR1 is DFQATT and CDR2 is SNEGSKA in the germline V gene (reference sequence). For the CDR3, the DNA is TGCAGTGCTAGAGATGTTCCTAGTGGGAGAACCCAGTACTTC. This sequence encodes CSARDVPSGRTQYF.

This clonotype has just a few counts. The J gene is TRBJ1-6, the V gene TRBV28, with TRBD1 as a possible D gene (6 bases). Germline assignment: CDR1 MDHEN and CDR2 SYDVKM. V lost 6 bases, J lost 6 bases, and 6 bases lay in between. The CDR3 sequence is 12 residues long. Written as DNA, the CDR3 is TGTGCCAGCAGGGACAGTAATTCACCCCTCCACTTT. This gives the protein CASRDSNSPLHF.

The gene calls are TRBV7-8 and TRBJ1-5; no clear D. The CDR3 loop spans 14 amino acids. V lost 5 bases and J lost 5, with 13 bases in between. Germline CDR1 and CDR2: SGHVS and FQNEAQ. CDR3 nucleotides: TGTGCCAGCAGCCTGGGAGGGTGGGATCAGCCCCAGCATTTT. Encoded protein: CASSLGGWDQPQHF.

This clonotype was found once. The gene calls are TRBV27 and TRBJ1-1, with 10 nucleotides matching TRBD1. This CDR3 has 14 residues. The ends lost 5 bases at V and 4 bases at J; junction bases unmatched: 4. Germline assignment: CDR1 MNHEY and CDR2 SMNVEV (reference sequence). The CDR3 loop is CASSMGQGFTEAFF. The DNA of the CDR3 is TGTGCCAGCAGTATGGGACAGGGGTTCACTGAAGCTTTCTTT.

The V call is TRBV12-3 or TRBV12-4, the J call TRBJ2-5; tentatively, D is TRBD2 (6 bases). Trimming pared 6 bases from V and 4 bases from J, leaving 18 bases between. The CDR3 loop spans 15 amino acids. CDR3 DNA: TGTGCCAGCAGCCACCCCGACGCCGGGGGAGAGACCCAGTACTTC. This sequence encodes CASSHPDAGGETQYF.

The chain links TRBV20-1 to TRBJ2-1, with D maybe TRBD1 (7 bases). V gave up 3 bases and J gave up 13 bases, with 22 bases separating them. Germline-derived CDR1 and CDR2 are DFQATT and SNEGSKA (reference sequence). The CDR3 consists of 14 residues. CDR3 sequence reads: CSASLVPGRGVQFF. CDR3 DNA sequence: TGCAGTGCTAGTTTAGTCCCTGGCAGGGGGGTTCAGTTCTTC.

The sample holds a few counts of this clonotype. The rearrangement links TRBV7-2 to TRBJ1-2; weak D call: TRBD1 (6 bases). CDR3 length equals 12 residues. The V and J ends lost 9 bases and 3 bases respectively, with 11 bases between them. The germline V gene encodes CDR1 SGHTA and CDR2 FQGNSA. The CDR3 is CARLDRDYGYTF. The CDR3 nucleotides are TGTGCCAGGCTGGACAGAGACTATGGCTACACCTTC.